Reported below is one TCR beta chain. The specificity of this receptor is unknown. Within one base of it there is no much larger clone, and no base qualities were kept. The data belong to a study of OX40 agonist ivuxolimab in advanced cancers. For context, the study as a whole: Ivuxolimab was a fully human IgG2 agonistic monoclonal antibody targeting the costimulatory receptor OX40 (CD134). Intravenous ivuxolimab was administered to patients every 2 weeks at six dose levels: 0.01, 0.1, 0.3, 1.5, 3 and 10 mg/kg. Among the 52 dose-escalation patients, some 19 had hepatocellular carcinoma, about 15 melanoma, 9 renal cell carcinoma and 9 head and neck cancer. Partial responses were achieved by three dose-escalation patients, of whom one had hepatocellular carcinoma and two had cutaneous melanoma. In the dose-escalation cohort, 70% to 90% of patients were male, and the mean age was around 60 years with a range of roughly 23 to 90. Prior anti-PD-1, anti-PD-L1 or anti-CTLA-4 therapy was permitted, and checkpoint inhibitors had been received by roughly two fifths of dose-escalation patients. Peripheral TCRbeta sequencing was intended to test whether TCR sequence diversity was altered and clonal T-cell expansion was caused by ivuxolimab. The paper reports the monotherapy dose-escalation portion (N of about 54 patients) of the phase I ivuxolimab trial. The paper as a whole reports these results and caveats: At doses of 0.1 to 3.0 mg/kg, clonal expansion of both CD4+ and CD8+ T cells in blood was seen between baseline and week 6. Antigen specificity was not determined for the clonally expanded peripheral T cells. Low levels of normalized T-cell clonal expansion were also shown by some nonresponding patients. On average, CD8+ T cells showed more expanded clones than CD4+ T cells after ivuxolimab. In partial responders in the 0.1-3.0 mg/kg groups, normalized peripheral clonal expansion was found to be among the lowest, especially among CD8+ T cells.

The CDR3 covers 15 residues, taking in both the cysteine and the phenylalanine. Here the CDR3 DNA is all that survives: 45 bases in frame from base 1. The germline V gene supplies CDR1 KGHSH and CDR2 LQKENI. V sheds 3 bases and J sheds 1 base, leaving 12 bases between their ends. The trial excluded patients who had a history of autoimmune disease or were on systemic immunosuppression. Peripheral blood for TCR sequencing was collected from all dose cohorts at baseline, on cycle 4 day 1, and on cycle 7 day 1. The samples were taken from a phase I, first-in-human, multicenter, open-label dose-escalation trial of ivuxolimab. Adults with locally advanced or metastatic melanoma, renal cell carcinoma, hepatocellular carcinoma or head and neck squamous cell carcinoma were enrolled in the trial. Before TCR sequencing, CD4+ and CD8+ T cells were separately sorted from peripheral blood. Genomic DNA was extracted from sorted cells for sequencing of the TCRbeta CDR3 region. The immunoSEQ Assay was used to sequence the TCRbeta CDR3 regions. Not all clones reach the TCRdb copy of this immuneACCESS table, which keeps in-frame sequences only. Checked studies attribute under half of the gap to unresolved V genes and leave the rest unexplained. The sample includes tens of thousands of clones, with roughly 80% observed a single time. The ten largest make up about 1.1% of the sample.

This TCR derives from an adult with an advanced solid tumor such as melanoma, head and neck, liver or kidney cancer. Material: CD4+ or CD8+ T cells sorted from blood, obtained in a trial of the OX40 agonist ivuxolimab. The chain is assembled from TRBV18 and TRBJ1-1; matching of 5 bases hints at TRBD1 as the D gene. The DNA reads as follows: TGTGCCAGCTCACCCCAGGGAGGGGCGAACACTGAAGCTTTCTTT. It translates as CASSPQGGANTEAFF.